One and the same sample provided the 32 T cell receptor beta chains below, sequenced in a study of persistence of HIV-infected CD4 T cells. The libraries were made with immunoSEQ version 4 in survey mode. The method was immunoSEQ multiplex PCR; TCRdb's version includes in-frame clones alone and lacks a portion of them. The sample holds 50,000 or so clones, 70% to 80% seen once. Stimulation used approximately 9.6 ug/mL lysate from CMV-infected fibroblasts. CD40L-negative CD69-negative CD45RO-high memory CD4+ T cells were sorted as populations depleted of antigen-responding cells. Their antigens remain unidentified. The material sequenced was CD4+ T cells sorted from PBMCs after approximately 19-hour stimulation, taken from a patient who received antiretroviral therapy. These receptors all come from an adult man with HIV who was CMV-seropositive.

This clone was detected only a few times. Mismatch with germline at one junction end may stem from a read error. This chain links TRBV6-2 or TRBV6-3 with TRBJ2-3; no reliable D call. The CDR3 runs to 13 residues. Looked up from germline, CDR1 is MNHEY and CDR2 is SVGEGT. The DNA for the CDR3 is TGTGCCAGCAGTAACTCGAGAGCCTATACGCAGTATTTT. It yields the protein CASSNSRAYTQYF.

The DNA of the CDR3 is TGTGCCAGCAGTTACGGTATAGGGACAGGTCAGCATTTT. Amino acid sequence: CASSYGIGTGQHF. This chain uses TRBV6-6 with TRBJ1-5, with 8 bases identical to TRBD1. The CDR3 covers 13 residues. Per germline, CDR1 MNHNY and CDR2 SVGAGI (reference sequence). V lost 2 bases to trimming and J lost 13 bases; unmatched junction nucleotides: 7.

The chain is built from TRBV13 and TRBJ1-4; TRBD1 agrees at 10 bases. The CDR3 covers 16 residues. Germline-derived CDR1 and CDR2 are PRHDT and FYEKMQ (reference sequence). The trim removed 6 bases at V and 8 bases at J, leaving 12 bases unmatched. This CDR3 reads CASSLTTGTGEEKLFF. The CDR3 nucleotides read TGTGCCAGCAGTCTTACTACTGGGACAGGGGAGGAAAAACTGTTTTTT.

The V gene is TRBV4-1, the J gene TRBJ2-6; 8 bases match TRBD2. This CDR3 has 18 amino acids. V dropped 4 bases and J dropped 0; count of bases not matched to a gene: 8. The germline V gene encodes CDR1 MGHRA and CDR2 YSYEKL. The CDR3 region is CASSRDGGASSGANVLTF. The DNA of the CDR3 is TGCGCCAGCAGCCGCGACGGGGGGGCGTCCTCTGGGGCCAACGTCCTGACTTTC.

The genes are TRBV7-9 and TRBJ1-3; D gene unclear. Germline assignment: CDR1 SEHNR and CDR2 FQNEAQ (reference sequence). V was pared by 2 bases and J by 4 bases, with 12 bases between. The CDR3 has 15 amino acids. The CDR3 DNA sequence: TGTGCCAGCAGCTTATATGGAACGGGAGGAAACACCATATATTTT. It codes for CASSLYGTGGNTIYF.

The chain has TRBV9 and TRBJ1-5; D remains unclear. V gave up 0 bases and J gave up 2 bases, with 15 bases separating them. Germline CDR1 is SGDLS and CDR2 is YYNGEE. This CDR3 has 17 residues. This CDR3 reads CASSVATVREGNQPQHF. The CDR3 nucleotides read TGTGCCAGCAGCGTAGCTACCGTGAGGGAGGGCAATCAGCCCCAGCATTTT.

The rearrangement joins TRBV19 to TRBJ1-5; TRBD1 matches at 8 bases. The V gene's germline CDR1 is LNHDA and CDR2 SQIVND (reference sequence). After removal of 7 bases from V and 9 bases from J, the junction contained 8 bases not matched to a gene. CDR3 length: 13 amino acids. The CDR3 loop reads CASTPGRGPPQHF. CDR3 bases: TGTGCCAGTACCCCAGGCAGGGGGCCGCCCCAGCATTTT.

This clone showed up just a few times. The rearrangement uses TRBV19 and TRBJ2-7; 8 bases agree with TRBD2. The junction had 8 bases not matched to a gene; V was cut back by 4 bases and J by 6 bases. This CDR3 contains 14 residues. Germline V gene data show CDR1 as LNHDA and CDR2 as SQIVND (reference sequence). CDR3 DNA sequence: TGTGCCAGTAGTAGGACCGGGACTAGTTCCGAGCAGTACTTC. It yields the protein CASSRTGTSSEQYF.

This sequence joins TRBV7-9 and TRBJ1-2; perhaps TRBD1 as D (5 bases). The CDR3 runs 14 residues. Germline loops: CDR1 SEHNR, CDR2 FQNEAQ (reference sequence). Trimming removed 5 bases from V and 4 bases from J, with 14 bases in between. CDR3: CASSARGLVYGYTF. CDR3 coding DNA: TGTGCCAGCAGCGCAAGGGGTTTGGTCTATGGCTACACCTTC. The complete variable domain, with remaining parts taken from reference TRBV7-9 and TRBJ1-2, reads DTGVSQNPRHKITKRGQNVTFRCDPISEHNRLYWYRQTLGQGPEFLTYFQNEAQLEKSRLLSDRFSAERPKGSFSTLEIQRTEQGDSAMYLCASSARGLVYGYTFGSGTRLTVV.

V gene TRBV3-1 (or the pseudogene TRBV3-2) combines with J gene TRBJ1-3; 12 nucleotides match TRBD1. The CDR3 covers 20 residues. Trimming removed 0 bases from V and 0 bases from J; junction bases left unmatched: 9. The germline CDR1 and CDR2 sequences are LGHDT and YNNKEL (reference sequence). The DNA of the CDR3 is TGTGCCAGCAGCCAAGATCTACTCGGGGGACAGGGGGCCTCTGGAAACACCATATATTTT. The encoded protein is CASSQDLLGGQGASGNTIYF.

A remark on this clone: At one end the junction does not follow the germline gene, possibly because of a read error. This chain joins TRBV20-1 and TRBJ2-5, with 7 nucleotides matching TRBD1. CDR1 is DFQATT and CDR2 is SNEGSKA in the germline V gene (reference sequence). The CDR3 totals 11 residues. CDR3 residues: CSAGADRRADF. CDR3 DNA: TGCAGTGCGGGAGCGGACAGGCGGGCCGACTTC.

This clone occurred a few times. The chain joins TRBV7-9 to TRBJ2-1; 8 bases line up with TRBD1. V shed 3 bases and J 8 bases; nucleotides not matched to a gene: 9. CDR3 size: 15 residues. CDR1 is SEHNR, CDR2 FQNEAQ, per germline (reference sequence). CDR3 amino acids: CASSLTGVLYYEQFF. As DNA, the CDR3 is TGTGCCAGCAGCTTGACAGGGGTCCTGTATTATGAGCAGTTCTTC.

The DNA for the CDR3 is TGTGCCAGCAGCCGAAGTGTATGGAGCACTGAAGCTTTCTTT. This encodes CASSRSVWSTEAFF. The rearrangement joins TRBV5-6 to TRBJ1-1; unclear D gene. The ends were cut back, 4 bases at V and 4 bases at J, with 14 bases in the middle. The germline V gene has CDR1 SGHDT and CDR2 YYEEEE. CDR3 length equals 14 residues.

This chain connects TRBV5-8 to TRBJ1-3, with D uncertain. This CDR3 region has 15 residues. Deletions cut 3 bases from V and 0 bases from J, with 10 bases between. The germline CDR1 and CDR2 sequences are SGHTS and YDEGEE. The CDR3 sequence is CASSSGKTSGNTIYF. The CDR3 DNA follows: TGTGCCAGCAGCTCCGGAAAGACCTCTGGAAACACCATATATTTT.

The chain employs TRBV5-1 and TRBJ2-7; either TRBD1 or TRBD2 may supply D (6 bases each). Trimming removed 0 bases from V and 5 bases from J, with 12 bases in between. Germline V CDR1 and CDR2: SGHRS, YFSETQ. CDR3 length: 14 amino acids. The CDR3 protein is CASSLGGGGNEQYF. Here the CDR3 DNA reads TGCGCCAGCAGCTTGGGAGGGGGAGGCAACGAGCAGTACTTC.

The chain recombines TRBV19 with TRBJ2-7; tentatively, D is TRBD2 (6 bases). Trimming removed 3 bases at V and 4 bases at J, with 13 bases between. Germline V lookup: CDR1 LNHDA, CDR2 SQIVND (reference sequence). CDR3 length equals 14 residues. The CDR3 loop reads CASSIGRSTYEQYF. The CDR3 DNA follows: TGTGCCAGTAGTATCGGGAGAAGTACGTACGAGCAGTACTTC.

The CDR3 bases are TGTGCCACCAGCAGAGATTCGGGTCCTTATGGCTACACCTTC. This gives the protein CATSRDSGPYGYTF. This rearrangement joins TRBV15 to TRBJ1-2; no clear D gene. The CDR3 runs 14 residues. CDR1 and CDR2 (germline): LNHNV, YYDKDF (reference sequence). V was clipped by 0 bases and J by 5 bases, with 10 bases between them.

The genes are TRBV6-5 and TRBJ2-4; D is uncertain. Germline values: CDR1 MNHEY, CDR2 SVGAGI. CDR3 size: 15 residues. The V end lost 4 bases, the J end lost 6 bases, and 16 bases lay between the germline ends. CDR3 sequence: CASSSPGSIGNIQYF. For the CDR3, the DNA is TGTGCCAGCAGTTCCCCCGGGTCCATCGGAAACATTCAGTACTTC.

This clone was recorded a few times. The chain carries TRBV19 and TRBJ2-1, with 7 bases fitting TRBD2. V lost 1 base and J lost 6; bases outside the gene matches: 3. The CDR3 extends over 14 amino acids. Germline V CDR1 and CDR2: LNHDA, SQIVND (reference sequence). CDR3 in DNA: TGTGCCAGTAGTATAGGCCGGGAGGTCAATGAGCAGTTCTTC. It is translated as CASSIGREVNEQFF.

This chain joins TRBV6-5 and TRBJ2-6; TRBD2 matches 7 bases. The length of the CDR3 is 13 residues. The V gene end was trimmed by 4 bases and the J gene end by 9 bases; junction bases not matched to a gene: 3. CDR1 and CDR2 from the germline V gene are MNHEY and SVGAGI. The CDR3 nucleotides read TGTGCCAGCAGTTTGGGGAGGGACAACGTCCTGACTTTC. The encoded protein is CASSLGRDNVLTF.

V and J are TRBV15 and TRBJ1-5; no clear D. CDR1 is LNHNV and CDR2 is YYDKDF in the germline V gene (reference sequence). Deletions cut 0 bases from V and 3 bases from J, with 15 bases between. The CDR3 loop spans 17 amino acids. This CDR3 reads CATSRDWSQKDNQPQHF. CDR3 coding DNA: TGTGCCACCAGCAGAGATTGGAGCCAGAAGGACAATCAGCCCCAGCATTTT.

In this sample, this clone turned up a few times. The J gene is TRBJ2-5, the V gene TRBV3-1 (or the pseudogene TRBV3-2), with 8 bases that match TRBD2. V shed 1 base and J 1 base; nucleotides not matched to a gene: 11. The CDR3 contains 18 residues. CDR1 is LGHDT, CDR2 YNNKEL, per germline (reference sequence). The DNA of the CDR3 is TGTGCCAGCAGCCAAGCCTTACTTAGCGGGGTGGGCCAAGAGACCCAGTACTTC. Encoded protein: CASSQALLSGVGQETQYF.

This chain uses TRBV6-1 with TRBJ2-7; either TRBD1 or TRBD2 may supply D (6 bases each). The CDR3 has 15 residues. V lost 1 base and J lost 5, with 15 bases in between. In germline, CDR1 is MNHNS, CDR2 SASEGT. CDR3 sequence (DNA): TGTGCCAGCAGTGAAGTAGGGGGGCTGATCAACGAGCAGTACTTC. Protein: CASSEVGGLINEQYF.

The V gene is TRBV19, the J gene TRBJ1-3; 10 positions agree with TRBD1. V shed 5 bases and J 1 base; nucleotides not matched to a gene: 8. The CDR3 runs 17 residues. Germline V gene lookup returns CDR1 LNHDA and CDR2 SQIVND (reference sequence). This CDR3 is CASSASDRGPSGNTIYF. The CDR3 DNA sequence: TGTGCCAGTAGTGCCTCCGACAGGGGGCCGTCTGGAAACACCATATATTTT.

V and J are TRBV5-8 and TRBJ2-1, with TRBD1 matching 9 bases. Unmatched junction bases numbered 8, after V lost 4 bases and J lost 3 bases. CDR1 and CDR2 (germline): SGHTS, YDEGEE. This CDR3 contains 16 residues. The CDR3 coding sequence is TGTGCCAGCAGCACCCACAGGGGGCATAACTACAATGAGCAGTTCTTC. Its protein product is CASSTHRGHNYNEQFF.

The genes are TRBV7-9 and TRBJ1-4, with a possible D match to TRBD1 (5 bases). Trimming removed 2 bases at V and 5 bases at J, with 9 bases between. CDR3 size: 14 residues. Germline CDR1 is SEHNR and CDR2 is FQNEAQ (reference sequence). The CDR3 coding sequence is TGTGCCAGCAGCTTAACGGGGGTAAATGAAAAACTGTTTTTT. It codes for CASSLTGVNEKLFF.

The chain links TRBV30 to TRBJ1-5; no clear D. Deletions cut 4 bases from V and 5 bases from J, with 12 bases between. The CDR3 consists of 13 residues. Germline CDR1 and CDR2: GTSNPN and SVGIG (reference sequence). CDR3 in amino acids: CAWTDGFDQPQHF. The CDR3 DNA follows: TGTGCCTGGACTGACGGGTTCGATCAGCCCCAGCATTTT. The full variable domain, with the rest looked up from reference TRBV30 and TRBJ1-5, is SQTIHQWPATLVQPVGSPLSLECTVEGTSNPNLYWYRQAAGRGLQLLFYSVGIGQISSEVPQNLSASRPQDRQFILSSKKLLLSDSGFYLCAWTDGFDQPQHFGDGTRLSIL.

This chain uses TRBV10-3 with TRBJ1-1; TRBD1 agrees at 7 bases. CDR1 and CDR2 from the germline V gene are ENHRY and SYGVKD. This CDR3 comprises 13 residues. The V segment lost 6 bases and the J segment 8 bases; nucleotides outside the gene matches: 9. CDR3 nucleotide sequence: TGTGCCATCAGCCCGGAACTGGACAGGGAAGCTTTCTTT. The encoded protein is CAISPELDREAFF.

CDR3 region: CAWRGISGVETEAFF. DNA of the CDR3: TGTGCCTGGAGGGGAATAAGTGGGGTAGAGACTGAAGCTTTCTTT. The chain links TRBV30 to TRBJ1-1; D unclear. This CDR3 comprises 15 residues. The germline CDR1 and CDR2 sequences are GTSNPN and SVGIG (reference sequence). Between the trimmed V and J ends, which lost 3 bases and 5 bases, there was a span of 19 bases.

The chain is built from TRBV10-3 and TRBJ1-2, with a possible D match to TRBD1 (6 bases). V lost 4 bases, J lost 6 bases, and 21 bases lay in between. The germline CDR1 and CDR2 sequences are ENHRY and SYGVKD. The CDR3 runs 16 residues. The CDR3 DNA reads TGTGCCATCAGTGGGCAGGGGAGGAGGTCAACGCATGGCTACACCTTC. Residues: CAISGQGRRSTHGYTF.

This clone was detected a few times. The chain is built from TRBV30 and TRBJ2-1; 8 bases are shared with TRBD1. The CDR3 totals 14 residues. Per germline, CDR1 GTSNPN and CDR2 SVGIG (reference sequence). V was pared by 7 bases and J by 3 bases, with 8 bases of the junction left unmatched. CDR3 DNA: TGTGCCTACCTACGACAGGGGAGCTACAATGAGCAGTTCTTC. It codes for CAYLRQGSYNEQFF.

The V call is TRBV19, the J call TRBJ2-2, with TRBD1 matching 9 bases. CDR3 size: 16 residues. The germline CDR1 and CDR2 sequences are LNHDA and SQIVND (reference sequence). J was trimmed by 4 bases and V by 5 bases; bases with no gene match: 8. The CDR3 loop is CASSPTGGVPTGELFF. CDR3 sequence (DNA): TGTGCCAGTAGTCCTACAGGGGGCGTCCCCACCGGGGAGCTGTTTTTT.